A selection of T cell receptor beta chains follows, all from one sample in a study of beta chain features in type 1 diabetes. The repertoire was sequenced with immunoSEQ multiplex PCR; TCRdb's copy has only in-frame clones and lacks some. The sample consists of around 150,000 clones, less than 9% of them appearing once. The sample was central memory CD4+ T cells from blood. The source is a woman between 25 and 40 years old in good health. CDR3s include the opening cysteine and the closing phenylalanine or tryptophan. A D gene is named only where the DNA matches it firmly. Size is stated for part of the rows, as once, few or many counts, or as a class when the clone is expanded.

j_call,d_call,v_call,clone_size,cdr3_aa,cdr3_nt
TRBJ1-2,TRBD1,TRBV7-2,NA,CASRGGGGQGNYGYTF,TGTGCCAGCAGGGGAGGGGGGGGACAGGGCAACTATGGCTACACCTTC
TRBJ2-2,TRBD1,TRBV29-1,NA,CSARTGNTGELFF,TGCAGCGCAAGGACAGGGAACACCGGGGAGCTGTTTTTT
TRBJ2-3,NA,TRBV25-1,NA,CASRMGQGLTDTQYF,TGTGCCAGCAGGATGGGGCAGGGGCTCACAGATACGCAGTATTTT
TRBJ2-6,TRBD1,TRBV18,NA,CASSPVGVRQGVSGANVLTF,TGTGCCAGCTCACCAGTCGGGGTAAGACAGGGAGTATCTGGGGCCAACGTCCTGACTTTC
TRBJ2-2,NA,TRBV6-5,few,CASSWSGVGTGELFF,TGTGCCAGCAGTTGGTCGGGAGTCGGCACCGGGGAGCTGTTTTTT
TRBJ2-7,NA,TRBV2,few,CASSLAYEQYF,TGTGCCAGCAGTCTCGCCTACGAGCAGTACTTC
TRBJ2-1,TRBD1,TRBV7-2,NA,CASSVRDRVGNEQFF,TGTGCCAGCAGCGTCCGGGACAGGGTCGGCAATGAGCAGTTCTTC
TRBJ2-3,NA,TRBV9,few,CASSVGGQPTDTQYF,TGTGCCAGCAGCGTAGGAGGACAGCCCACAGATACGCAGTATTTT
TRBJ2-3,TRBD2,TRBV5-4,NA,CASSKTSGGTDTQYF,TGTGCCAGCAGCAAGACTAGCGGGGGCACAGATACGCAGTATTTT
TRBJ2-2,NA,TRBV15,few,CATSSRDHGELFF,TGTGCCACCAGCAGCCGGGATCACGGGGAGCTGTTTTTT
TRBJ1-2,TRBD1,TRBV27,few,CASSPIDRVNGYTF,TGTGCCAGCAGCCCCATCGACAGGGTAAATGGCTACACCTTC
TRBJ2-2,NA,TRBV2,few,CASSGGRVVTGELFF,TGTGCCAGCAGTGGGGGCAGGGTAGTAACCGGGGAGCTGTTTTTT
TRBJ2-1,TRBD1,TRBV28,NA,CASRLQGANYNEQFF,TGTGCCAGCAGACTACAGGGGGCGAACTACAATGAGCAGTTCTTC
TRBJ2-3,TRBD2,TRBV2,few,CASRKGTSDTDTQYF,TGTGCCAGCAGAAAAGGGACTAGCGATACAGATACGCAGTATTTT
TRBJ2-7,TRBD1,TRBV6-5,NA,CATRDRAYEQYF,TGTGCCACTAGGGACAGGGCCTACGAGCAGTACTTC
TRBJ2-1,TRBD2,TRBV7-3,NA,CASSAYGREAHPEHSYNEQFF,TGTGCCAGCAGCGCGTATGGGCGGGAGGCCCACCCAGAACACTCCTACAATGAGCAGTTCTTC
TRBJ2-3,NA,TRBV18,many,CASSPPRTATDTQYF,TGTGCCAGCTCACCACCTAGGACAGCCACAGATACGCAGTATTTT
TRBJ2-2,NA,TRBV4-3,many,CASSQKTAWEDTGELFF,TGCGCCAGCAGCCAAAAGACCGCCTGGGAGGACACCGGGGAGCTGTTTTTT
TRBJ2-1,TRBD2,TRBV29-1,few,CSGIAGVDYNEQFF,TGCAGCGGAATAGCGGGAGTGGACTACAATGAGCAGTTCTTC
TRBJ2-1,NA,TRBV6-6,NA,CASSLTRYEQFF,TGTGCCAGCAGTTTGACTAGGTATGAGCAGTTCTTC
TRBJ2-7,NA,TRBV28,many,CASSSQGGSLDEQYF,TGTGCCAGCAGTAGCCAGGGGGGTAGTCTGGACGAGCAGTACTTC
TRBJ2-5,NA,TRBV7-6,NA,CASSPTGRRRQETQYF,TGTGCCAGCAGCCCCACCGGGCGGAGGAGACAAGAGACCCAGTACTTC
TRBJ2-1,NA,TRBV6-1,few,CASSEAAPEQFF,TGTGCCAGCAGTGAGGCGGCCCCCGAGCAGTTCTTC
TRBJ2-1,TRBD2,TRBV7-2,few,CASSSGGLAGQFF,TGTGCCAGCAGCTCAGGGGGACTAGCGGGGCAGTTCTTC
TRBJ2-7,NA,TRBV10-3,many,CAISAGTPSYEQYF,TGTGCCATCAGTGCCGGGACTCCGTCCTACGAGCAGTACTTC
TRBJ1-5,TRBD1,TRBV5-6,NA,CASSLNGQGNNQPQHF,TGTGCCAGCAGCCTTAATGGACAGGGAAACAATCAGCCCCAGCATTTT
TRBJ1-2,TRBD1,TRBV6-5,NA,CASSYGTGNYGYTF,TGTGCCAGCAGTTACGGGACAGGGAACTATGGCTACACCTTC
TRBJ2-1,TRBD1,TRBV7-3,few,CASAMDRGYNEQFF,TGTGCCAGCGCCATGGACAGGGGCTACAATGAGCAGTTCTTC
TRBJ1-2,TRBD1,TRBV6-1,NA,CASSSGQGDLRGYTF,TGTGCCAGCAGTTCAGGACAGGGAGATTTGCGGGGCTACACCTTC
TRBJ1-2,TRBD1,TRBV29-1,few,CSVGQGDYGYTF,TGCAGCGTCGGACAGGGCGACTATGGCTACACCTTC
TRBJ2-2,TRBD1,TRBV7-2,few,CASSLDRTGATGELFF,TGTGCCAGCAGCTTAGATCGGACAGGGGCCACCGGGGAGCTGTTTTTT
TRBJ2-7,TRBD1,TRBV28,NA,CASRTGQASYEQYF,TGTGCCAGCAGAACCGGACAGGCCTCCTACGAGCAGTACTTC
TRBJ1-5,TRBD1,TRBV2,NA,CASSGQGNQPQHF,TGTGCCAGCAGTGGACAGGGGAATCAGCCCCAGCATTTT
TRBJ2-5,NA,TRBV11-3,NA,CASSFSDSVGTQYF,TGTGCCAGCAGCTTTTCTGACAGTGTAGGAACCCAGTACTTC
TRBJ1-2,TRBD1,TRBV7-2,NA,CASSFLTGGAQGYTF,TGTGCCAGCAGCTTCCTTACAGGGGGCGCACAAGGCTACACCTTC
TRBJ2-7,TRBD1,TRBV10-3,few,CAIAPQGQGYEQYF,TGTGCCATCGCCCCCCAGGGACAGGGCTACGAGCAGTACTTC
TRBJ2-1,NA,TRBV7-2,NA,CASSLAATSTNEQFF,TGTGCCAGCAGCTTAGCCGCGACTAGTACGAATGAGCAGTTCTTC
TRBJ2-5,TRBD2,TRBV28,NA,CASSLNLAGYQETQYF,TGTGCCAGCAGTTTAAATTTAGCGGGGTACCAAGAGACCCAGTACTTC
TRBJ2-1,NA,TRBV5-4,few,CASSHGGSEAPGQFF,TGTGCCAGCAGCCATGGAGGGAGTGAAGCCCCGGGGCAGTTCTTC
TRBJ1-5,TRBD1,TRBV27,NA,CASRSRDRAAQHF,TGTGCCAGCAGGTCGCGGGACAGGGCGGCCCAGCATTTT
TRBJ2-4,NA,TRBV15,NA,CATRPGYQGNIQYF,TGTGCCACTCGACCAGGTTACCAAGGAAACATTCAGTACTTC
TRBJ1-2,NA,TRBV28,NA,CASRTAGFENYGYTF,TGTGCCAGCAGAACGGCAGGGTTTGAGAACTATGGCTACACCTTC
TRBJ2-7,TRBD1,TRBV28,NA,CATRTGGPMEQYF,TGTGCCACCCGGACAGGGGGTCCCATGGAGCAGTACTTC
TRBJ2-1,TRBD2,TRBV5-1,few,CASSLRTSGSNDEQFF,TGCGCCAGCAGCCTCCGAACTAGCGGGAGTAACGATGAGCAGTTCTTC
TRBJ1-1,TRBD1,TRBV5-1,many,CASSLGGQGTAEAFF,TGCGCCAGCAGCTTGGGTGGACAGGGGACCGCTGAAGCTTTCTTT
TRBJ2-4,TRBD1,TRBV7-2,many,CASSSKGTGMDIQYF,TGTGCCAGCAGTTCCAAAGGGACAGGGATGGACATTCAGTACTTC
TRBJ1-2,NA,TRBV5-1,NA,CASSLLGRTSDYGYTF,TGCGCCAGCAGCTTACTCGGCCGGACATCGGACTATGGCTACACCTTC
TRBJ2-7,TRBD2,TRBV4-1,few,CASSQELAGDRVGEQYF,TGCGCCAGCAGCCAAGAGCTAGCGGGAGATAGGGTCGGGGAGCAGTACTTC
TRBJ2-7,TRBD1,TRBV29-1,NA,CSVGGRTGGGEQYF,TGCAGCGTGGGGGGTAGGACAGGGGGCGGCGAGCAGTACTTC
TRBJ2-3,NA,TRBV7-2,many,CASSPQGDTQYF,TGTGCCAGCAGCCCCCAGGGCGATACGCAGTATTTT
TRBJ2-4,TRBD1,TRBV28,many,CASSANRGNIQYF,TGTGCCAGCAGTGCCAACAGGGGGAACATTCAGTACTTC
TRBJ2-7,TRBD2,TRBV4-2,few,CASSHSRLAGAEQYF,TGTGCCAGCAGCCACTCCCGGCTAGCGGGAGCCGAGCAGTACTTC
TRBJ1-4,TRBD1,TRBV14,few,CASSQGTGGKLFF,TGTGCCAGCAGCCAAGGGACAGGTGGAAAACTGTTTTTT